Described below is a single T cell receptor beta chain sequence and its context. As yet, its antigen is unknown. Relative to the germline gene, one junction end is altered; a read error may explain this. These data belong to a study of cytomegalovirus exposure and HLA in healthy donors. As for the study in general: Within the Caucasian-associated ancestry cluster were about 81% of the approximately 370 genotyped donors.

Study-wide results and caveats: Some TCR beta chains (roughly 160 of them) were listed as cytomegalovirus-associated. Researchers had no immune exposure information except CMV serostatus available. Based on reports, TCR beta sequences accurately predicted HLA-A and HLA-B alleles for most subjects.

The primer mix had 60 Vbeta and 13 Jbeta primers. Libraries were prepared by immunoSEQ multiplex PCR; TCRdb keeps only in-frame clonotypes and omits some of them. The profile shows around 180,000 clones, roughly 70% of them singletons. Material: PBMCs. The receptor was derived from a girl aged 5-17 years in good health and CMV-seronegative.

As DNA, the CDR3 is TGTGCCAGTGGGGCAGGCGGCAGGCTGTTT. Translated: CASGAGGRLF. The chain combines TRBV19 with TRBJ1-1; TRBD1 might be the D (5 bases). The CDR3 length is 10 residues. Germline V gene lookup returns CDR1 LNHDA and CDR2 SQIVND (reference sequence).